This paragraph reports one T cell receptor (beta chain). Its antigen is currently not known. The input lacks base qualities; no much larger clone sits a single base away. The entry originates in a study of identical twins listed by TCRdb under 2016. In the study overall: To test whether fetal clonotypes persist, this study deep-sequenced TCR alpha and beta repertoires from monozygotic twins, from unrelated adults of various ages, and from cord blood. To rule out contamination, the twin experiments were replicated at different times with different library preparation protocols. Results the study describes overall, beyond this receptor: Abundant cord blood beta clonotypes had fewer insertions, young adult naive repertoires showed a similar but weaker trend, and memory repertoires showed no such trend. Recombination models systematically underestimated out-of-frame TCR alpha sharing in monozygotic twins but agreed with sharing between unrelated individuals. Because the same donors could not be followed over many years, conclusions were based on cross-sectional statistical analysis. Invariant T cells such as MAIT and iNKT could partly confound zero-insertion analyses, though diverse VJ usage argued against this for most clonotypes. Excess twin sharing in beta out-of-frame sequences was weaker because fewer shared sequences lowered the signal-to-noise ratio. Compared with coincidental sharing between unrelated individuals, out-of-frame TCR alpha sequences shared between twins showed an excess of sequences with low generation probability.

To prepare the library, 5' RACE was applied. Sequenced on an Illumina HiSeq 2000. Template switching introduced a universal primer binding site; the final cDNA contained a unique molecular identifier, enabling accurate counting of TCR cDNA molecules. First-strand cDNA for TCR alpha and beta chains was synthesized from specific primers in the conserved constant-segment region. Each cDNA library was double barcoded, with a SMART-Mk sample barcode plus Illumina barcodes, to control for contamination. TruSeq adapter sequences along with Illumina sample barcodes were introduced in two successive PCR steps. Sequencing of the TCR alpha and beta cDNA libraries was done on the Illumina HiSeq platform using custom primers. Processing in the source paper ran as follows. Raw reads were processed with MiGEC to extract unique molecular identifiers, and MiXCR was used to determine CDR3 positions. Recombination models were inferred per individual with the repgenHMM and IGoR tools using an EM algorithm. Shared clonotypes were analyzed with the tcR package in R, and sharing was normalized by the product of cloneset sizes. To study raw recombination free of thymic and clonal selection effects, out-of-frame nonproductive sequences were analyzed. Using fastp trimming at Q25 and MiXCR clonotype assembly, TCRdb reanalyzed the public sequencing data and kept in-frame beta chains. Rows with a matching CDR3 protein are joined into one entry that keeps the most common DNA and genes. These V and J calls derive from TCRdb rather than the authors' analysis. This sample has over 200,000 distinct CDR3 sequences in its table, and over 9.5% of those were observed once. Over 8% of the sample belongs to the ten largest clones.

Only healthy Caucasian donors were included. Miltenyi CD45RO+ enrichment and human naive T-cell isolation kits were used to isolate memory (CD45RO+) and naive T cells from PBMC. The CDR3 numbers 16 residues from cysteine through phenylalanine. Only the CDR3 region is kept as DNA, spanning 48 bases read in frame from base 1. V lost 3 bases and J lost 4 bases; the stretch between them is 15 bases long. Reading the germline V gene gives CDR1 KGHSH and CDR2 LQKENI. The chain was built from TRBV18 and TRBJ2-2, with TRBD2 tentatively as D gene (7 bases match). The receptor was isolated from a man aged 50-59 years in good health. Sequencing input: memory T cells sorted from blood. What the cell subset or site label conveys for this sample: CD45RO+ enriched T cells. The nucleotides are TGTGCCAGCTCACCCCTACAGGGAGGGGGCACCGGGGAGCTGTTTTTT. Translated, it reads CASSPLQGGGTGELFF.